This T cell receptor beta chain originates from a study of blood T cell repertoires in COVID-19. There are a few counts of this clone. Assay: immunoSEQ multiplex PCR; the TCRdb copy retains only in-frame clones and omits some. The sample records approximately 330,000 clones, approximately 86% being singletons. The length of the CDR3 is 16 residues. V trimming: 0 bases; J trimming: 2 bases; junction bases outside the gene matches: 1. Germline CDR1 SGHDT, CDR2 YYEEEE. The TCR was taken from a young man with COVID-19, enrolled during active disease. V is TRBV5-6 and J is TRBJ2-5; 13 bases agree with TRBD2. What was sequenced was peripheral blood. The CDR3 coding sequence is TGTGCCAGCAGCTTGGTACTAGCGGGGGGGCAAGAGACCCAGTACTTC. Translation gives CASSLVLAGGQETQYF.